This TCR beta chain was sequenced during a study of cytomegalovirus exposure and HLA in healthy donors. Researchers ran the PCR with 60 Vbeta and 13 Jbeta primers. Some clones are missing from TCRdb's copy, which holds only in-frame ones; the method was immunoSEQ multiplex PCR. The sample consists of about 110,000 clones, 82% of them appearing once. This receptor was taken from a man aged 25-45 years in good health and CMV-seropositive. Sequencing was carried out using PBMCs.

CDR3 nucleotides: TGTGCCAGTAAACTAGCGGGGGGAGAGACCCAGTACTTC. Protein sequence: CASKLAGGETQYF. The J gene is TRBJ2-5, the V gene TRBV7-8, with 12 bases fitting TRBD2. Germline-derived CDR1 and CDR2 are SGHVS and FQNEAQ. The ends lost 9 bases at V and 4 bases at J; junction bases unmatched: 3. This CDR3 has 13 residues.